A selection of T cell receptor beta chains follows, all from one sample in a study of response to subunit inactivated influenza vaccine. Each CDR3 protein gets one entry after TCRdb re-called the RT-PCR reads with MiXCR. This sample has hundreds of thousands of distinct CDR3 sequences, with roughly 23% found just once. Sequenced here: CD4+ T cells sorted from PBMCs, sampled 5 to 6 days after vaccination. The receptors stem from a man in his fifties who received an inactivated influenza vaccine. CDR3s include the opening cysteine and the closing phenylalanine or tryptophan. A D gene is named only where the DNA matches it firmly. Clone size is shown for a subset of rows, as once, few, many or a class of expanded clone.

.	TRBJ1-5	TRBV6-2/TRBV6-3	.	TGTGCCAGCAGTGACAGGAGAGGGGGGTCACAGCCCCAGCATTTT	CASSDRRGGSQPQHF
once	TRBJ1-3	TRBV7-2	TRBD1	TGTGCCAGCAGCCGGGACAGGGGTAGAAACACCATATATTTT	CASSRDRGRNTIYF
.	TRBJ2-7	TRBV5-1	TRBD1	TGCGCCAGCAGCTTGAGGGGGACAGGGTCCTCCTCCTACGAGCAGTACTTC	CASSLRGTGSSSYEQYF
.	TRBJ1-4	TRBV2	TRBD1	TGTGCCAGCAGGTCTGACAGGGGAGTTGATGAAAAACTGTTTTTT	CASRSDRGVDEKLFF
.	TRBJ2-4	TRBV28	.	TGTGCCAGCAGTTTAAGGGTGGGGGGTAGCGGAACCTTCTTAGCCAAAAACATTCAGTACTTC	CASSLRVGGSGTFLAKNIQYF
.	TRBJ2-7	TRBV7-8	.	TGTGCCAGCAGCTTAGACAGAAACTACGAGCAGTACTTC	CASSLDRNYEQYF
.	TRBJ1-4	TRBV15	.	TGTGCCACCAGCAGAGAGGTCAGGGGAGGTGAAAAACTGTTTTTT	CATSREVRGGEKLFF
.	TRBJ2-1	TRBV18	.	TGTGCCAGCTCACGCAGACATTACAGGGAGGGGGCCTACAATGAGCAGTTCTTC	CASSRRHYREGAYNEQFF
.	TRBJ2-3	TRBV28	.	TGTGCCAGCAGTTTAGGATTCGGGACCCCCAGATTGGCAGATACGCAGTATTTT	CASSLGFGTPRLADTQYF
few	TRBJ1-2	TRBV11-2	.	TGTGCCAGCAGCACCACAGGGTTCGGCTACACCTTC	CASSTTGFGYTF
.	TRBJ2-5	TRBV7-9	.	TGTACCAGCAGCTTAGGTTTCGGAATACAAGAGACCCAGTACTTC	CTSSLGFGIQETQYF
.	TRBJ2-3	TRBV12-3/TRBV12-4	TRBD2	TGTGCCAGCACCCATGGACTAGCGGGGGGTCCCGCGGGGAATACGCAGTATTTT	CASTHGLAGGPAGNTQYF
.	TRBJ2-5	TRBV4-3	.	TGCGCCAGCAGCCAAGGGTATGGGGAGACCCAGTACTTC	CASSQGYGETQYF
many	TRBJ2-7	TRBV25-1	.	TGTGCCAGCAGCGACGACAGGAACTACGAGCAGTACTTC	CASSDDRNYEQYF
.	TRBJ2-7	TRBV5-1	TRBD1	TGCGCCAGCAGCTCGGGGACAGGGGTTACCTACGAGCAGTACTTC	CASSSGTGVTYEQYF
few	TRBJ1-2	TRBV4-3	TRBD1	TGCGCCAGCAGCCAGGGGACAGGGGAGGGCTACACCTTC	CASSQGTGEGYTF
few	TRBJ2-7	TRBV24-1	TRBD1	TGTGCCACCAGTGATTGCCCAGACAGGGGTAAGACCTACGAGCAGTACTTC	CATSDCPDRGKTYEQYF
.	TRBJ1-4	TRBV2	TRBD1	TGTGCCAGCAGCCTAAGACAGGGCCGGAATGAAAAACTGTTTTTT	CASSLRQGRNEKLFF
few	TRBJ2-5	TRBV24-1	.	TGTGCCACCAGTGATTCGGACACGTTAAGGTTTGAGACCCAGTACTTC	CATSDSDTLRFETQYF
few	TRBJ2-3	TRBV10-3	.	TGTGCCATCAGGAACGAGAGGTTGGTGGGCACAGATACGCAGTATTTT	CAIRNERLVGTDTQYF
.	TRBJ2-5	TRBV20-1	TRBD2	TGCAGTGCGGACCGGGGGGGCCGGGGGACCCAGTACTTC	CSADRGGRGTQYF
few	TRBJ2-7	TRBV6-2/TRBV6-3	TRBD1	TGTGCCAGCAGTTACTCTTGGGACAGGTCCGAGCAGTACTTC	CASSYSWDRSEQYF
.	TRBJ2-5	TRBV5-1	.	TGCGCCAGCAGCCCCCAGGGACCGGAGACCCAGTACTTC	CASSPQGPETQYF
few	TRBJ2-1	TRBV11-2	.	TGTGCCAGCAGCTTAGTTATGGTCAATTCAACCCCCCCTGAGCAGTTCTTC	CASSLVMVNSTPPEQFF
.	TRBJ1-2	TRBV9	.	TGTGCCAGCAGCGTAGACGCAGGGAACTGGTATGGCTACACCTTC	CASSVDAGNWYGYTF
few	TRBJ2-1	TRBV4-3	TRBD2	TGCGCCAGCAGCCAAGGGATAGCGGGAGGATACAATGAGCAGTTCTTC	CASSQGIAGGYNEQFF
.	TRBJ1-2	TRBV6-5	TRBD1	TGTGCCAGCAGTTACGTGCGTCAGGGGGAAGTAGTCTATGGCTACACCTTC	CASSYVRQGEVVYGYTF
.	TRBJ2-3	TRBV29-1	TRBD1	TGCAGCGTTGAAAAAGACAGGGTTGATACGCAGTATTTT	CSVEKDRVDTQYF
.	TRBJ2-1	TRBV10-3	TRBD2	TGTGCCATCAGTGAGTCCGGGGGGACCCACAATGAGCAGTTCTTC	CAISESGGTHNEQFF
.	TRBJ2-5	TRBV24-1	.	TGTGCCACCAGTGGCGAGGATCCGGAGACCCAGTACTTC	CATSGEDPETQYF
.	TRBJ2-2	TRBV12-3/TRBV12-4	.	TGTGCCAGCGTCAGGGGCGCGGACACCGGGGAGCTGTTTTTT	CASVRGADTGELFF
few	TRBJ1-1	TRBV12-3/TRBV12-4	.	TGTGCCAGCAGTTTAGCGGGGACGAACACTGAAGCTTTCTTT	CASSLAGTNTEAFF
.	TRBJ2-5	TRBV20-1	.	TGCAGTGTACCTCAGGGGTGGTGGGAGACCCAGTACTTC	CSVPQGWWETQYF
.	TRBJ2-1	TRBV4-2	TRBD2	TGTGCCAGCAGCCGCCTAGCGGGAGAGAACAATGAGCAGTTCTTC	CASSRLAGENNEQFF
.	TRBJ2-7	TRBV7-8	.	TGTGCCAGCAGCCAATCCCGTTCCGGGGCCTACTCCTACGAGCAGTACTTC	CASSQSRSGAYSYEQYF
.	TRBJ2-3	TRBV20-1	TRBD2	TGCAGTGCCCGGACTAGCGCGCCGAGCACAGATACGCAGTATTTT	CSARTSAPSTDTQYF
.	TRBJ2-7	TRBV5-1	.	TGCGCCAGCAGCTTGGTTCCAGGGGCGAGAGGTGAGCAGTACTTC	CASSLVPGARGEQYF
.	TRBJ2-2	TRBV7-2	.	TGTGCCAGCAGCACCACCCGGGGCAGCACCGGGGAGCTGTTTTTT	CASSTTRGSTGELFF
.	TRBJ2-5	TRBV28	TRBD1	TGTGCCAGCAGGGGACAGGGGGAAGAGACCCAGTACTTC	CASRGQGEETQYF
few	TRBJ1-3	TRBV18	.	TGTGCCAGCTCACCGTCCGAAGGGTATGGAAACACCATATATTTT	CASSPSEGYGNTIYF
.	TRBJ1-6	TRBV12-3/TRBV12-4	.	TGTGCCAGCAGTTCCCGGGGTTCACCCCTCCACTTT	CASSSRGSPLHF
few	TRBJ2-3	TRBV6-1	.	TGTGCCAGCACCAAAACGGGACGGCCAGATACGCAGTATTTT	CASTKTGRPDTQYF
many	TRBJ2-3	TRBV24-1	.	TGTGCCACCAGTGATGACTACACAGATACGCAGTATTTT	CATSDDYTDTQYF
few	TRBJ1-4	TRBV7-9	.	TGTGCCAGCAGCTTAGGGGACACAAGAAAGGAAAAACTGTTTTTT	CASSLGDTRKEKLFF
few	TRBJ2-7	TRBV7-2	.	TGTGCCAGCAGCAAACCTGGGGAGGTGCGCCCATTCCACTTC	CASSKPGEVRPFHF
.	TRBJ2-4	TRBV7-2	TRBD1	TGTGCCAGCAGCTCGATATACAGGGGGCAGGCCAAAAACATTCAGTACTTC	CASSSIYRGQAKNIQYF
.	TRBJ2-7	TRBV6-2/TRBV6-3	.	TGTGCCAGCAGTTACTCGTTCAGGTCTGACTCCTACGAGCAGTACTTC	CASSYSFRSDSYEQYF
few	TRBJ1-1	TRBV28	.	TGTGCCAGCAATTCCGGGGACACTGAAGCTTTCTTT	CASNSGDTEAFF
few	TRBJ2-5	TRBV20-1	TRBD2	TGCAGTGCTACGACTAGCGGGAGAGGAGAGACCCAGTACTTC	CSATTSGRGETQYF
few	TRBJ2-7	TRBV7-8	.	TGTGCCAGCAGCGATCTGGGGGTTTTGCGCCTAGACCACGAGCAGTACTTC	CASSDLGVLRLDHEQYF
many	TRBJ2-3	TRBV7-6	TRBD1	TGTGCCAGCAGCTATCCGGGACAGGGGGCAGATACGCAGTATTTT	CASSYPGQGADTQYF